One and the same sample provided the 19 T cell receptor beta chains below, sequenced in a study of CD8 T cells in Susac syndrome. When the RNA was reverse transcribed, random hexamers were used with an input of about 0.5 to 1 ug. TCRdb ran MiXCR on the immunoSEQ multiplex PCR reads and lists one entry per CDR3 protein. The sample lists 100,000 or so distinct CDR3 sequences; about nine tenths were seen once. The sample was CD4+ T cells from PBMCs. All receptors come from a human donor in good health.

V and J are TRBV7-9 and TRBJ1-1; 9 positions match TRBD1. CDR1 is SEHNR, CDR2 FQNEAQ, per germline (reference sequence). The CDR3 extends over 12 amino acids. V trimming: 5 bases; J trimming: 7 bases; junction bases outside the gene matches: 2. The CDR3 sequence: CASSLTGGEAFF. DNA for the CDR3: TGTGCCAGCAGCCTGACAGGGGGTGAAGCTTTCTTT.

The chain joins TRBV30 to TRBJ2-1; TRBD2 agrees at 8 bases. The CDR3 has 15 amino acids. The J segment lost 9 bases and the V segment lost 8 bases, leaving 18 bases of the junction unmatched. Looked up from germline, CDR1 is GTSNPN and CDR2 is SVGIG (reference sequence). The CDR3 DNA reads TGTGCCGCTCCCCCGGGCGTAGCGGGGACCAGTGAGCAGTTCTTC. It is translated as CAAPPGVAGTSEQFF.

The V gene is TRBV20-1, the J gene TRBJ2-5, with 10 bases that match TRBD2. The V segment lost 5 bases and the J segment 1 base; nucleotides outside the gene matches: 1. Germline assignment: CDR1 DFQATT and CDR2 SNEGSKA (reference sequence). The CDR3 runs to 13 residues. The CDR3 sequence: CSARTSGQETQYF. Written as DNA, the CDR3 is TGCAGTGCTCGGACTAGCGGCCAAGAGACCCAGTACTTC.

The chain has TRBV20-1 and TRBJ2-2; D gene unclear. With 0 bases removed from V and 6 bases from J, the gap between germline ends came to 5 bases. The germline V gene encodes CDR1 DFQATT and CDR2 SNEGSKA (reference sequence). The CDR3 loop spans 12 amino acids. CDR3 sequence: CSARDRPGELFF. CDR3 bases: TGCAGTGCTAGAGATCGTCCCGGGGAGCTGTTTTTT.

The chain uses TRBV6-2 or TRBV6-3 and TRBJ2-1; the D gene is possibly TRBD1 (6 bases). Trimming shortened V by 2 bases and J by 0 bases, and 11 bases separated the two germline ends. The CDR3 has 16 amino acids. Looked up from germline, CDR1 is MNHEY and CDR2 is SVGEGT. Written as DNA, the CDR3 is TGTGCCAGCAGTTACGAGGGGGACCTCTCCTACAATGAGCAGTTCTTC. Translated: CASSYEGDLSYNEQFF.

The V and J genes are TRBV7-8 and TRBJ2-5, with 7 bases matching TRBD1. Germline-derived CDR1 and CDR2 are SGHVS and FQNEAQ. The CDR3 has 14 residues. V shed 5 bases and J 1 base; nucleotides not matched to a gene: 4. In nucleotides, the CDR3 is TGTGCCAGCAGCCACTGGGACAGCCAAGAGACCCAGTACTTC. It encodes CASSHWDSQETQYF.

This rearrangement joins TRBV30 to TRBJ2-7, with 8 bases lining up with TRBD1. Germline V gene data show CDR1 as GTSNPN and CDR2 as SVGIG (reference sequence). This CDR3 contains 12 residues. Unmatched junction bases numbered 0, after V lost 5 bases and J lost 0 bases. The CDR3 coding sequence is TGTGCCTGGGGGACAGGCTCCTACGAGCAGTACTTC. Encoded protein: CAWGTGSYEQYF. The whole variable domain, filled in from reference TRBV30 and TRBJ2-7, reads SQTIHQWPATLVQPVGSPLSLECTVEGTSNPNLYWYRQAAGRGLQLLFYSVGIGQISSEVPQNLSASRPQDRQFILSSKKLLLSDSGFYLCAWGTGSYEQYFGPGTRLTVT.

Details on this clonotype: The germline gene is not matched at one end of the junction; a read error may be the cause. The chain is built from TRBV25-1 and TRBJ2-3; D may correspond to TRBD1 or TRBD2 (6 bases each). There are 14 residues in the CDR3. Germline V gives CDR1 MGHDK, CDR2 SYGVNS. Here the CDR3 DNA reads TGCGCCAGCAGCGATGCCGGGGGCCGGAATACGCAGTATTTT. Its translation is CASSDAGGRNTQYF.

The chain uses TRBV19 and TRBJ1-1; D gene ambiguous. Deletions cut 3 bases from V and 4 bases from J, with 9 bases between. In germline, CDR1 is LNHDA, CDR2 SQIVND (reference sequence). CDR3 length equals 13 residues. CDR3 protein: CASSIGLSTEAFF. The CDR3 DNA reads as TGTGCCAGTAGTATTGGCTTGAGCACTGAAGCTTTCTTT.

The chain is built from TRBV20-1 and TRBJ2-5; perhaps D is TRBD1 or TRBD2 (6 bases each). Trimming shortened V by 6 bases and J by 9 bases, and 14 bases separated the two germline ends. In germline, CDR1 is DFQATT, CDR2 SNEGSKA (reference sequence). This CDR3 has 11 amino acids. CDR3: CSAGGPEPQYF. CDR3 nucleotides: TGCAGTGCAGGGGGGCCCGAGCCCCAGTACTTC.

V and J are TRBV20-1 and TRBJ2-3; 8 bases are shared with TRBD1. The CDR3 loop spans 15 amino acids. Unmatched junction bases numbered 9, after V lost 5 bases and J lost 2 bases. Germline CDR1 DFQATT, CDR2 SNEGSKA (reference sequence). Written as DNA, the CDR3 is TGCAGTGCTCAGGACAGGGCCAAGAACACAGATACGCAGTATTTT. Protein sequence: CSAQDRAKNTDTQYF.

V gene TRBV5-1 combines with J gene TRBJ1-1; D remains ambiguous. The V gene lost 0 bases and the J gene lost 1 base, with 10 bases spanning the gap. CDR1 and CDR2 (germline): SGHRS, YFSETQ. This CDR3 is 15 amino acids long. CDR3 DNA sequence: TGCGCCAGCAGCTTGGTTCCGAAAGAGAACACTGAAGCTTTCTTT. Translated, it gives CASSLVPKENTEAFF.

The CDR3 loop reads CASTGNRDRNNSPLHF. CDR3 nucleotides: TGTGCCAGCACCGGGAACCGGGACAGAAATAATTCACCCCTCCACTTT. The chain is built from TRBV12-3 or TRBV12-4 and TRBJ1-6, with 7 bases matching TRBD1. This CDR3 spans 16 amino acids. Trimming removed 7 bases from V and 5 bases from J; junction bases left unmatched: 11.

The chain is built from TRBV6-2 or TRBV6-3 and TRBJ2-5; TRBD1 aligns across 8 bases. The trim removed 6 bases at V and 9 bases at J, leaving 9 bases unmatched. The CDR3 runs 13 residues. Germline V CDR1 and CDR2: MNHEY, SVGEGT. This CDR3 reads CASRGPGQEAQYF. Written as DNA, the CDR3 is TGTGCCAGCAGGGGTCCGGGACAGGAGGCCCAGTACTTC.

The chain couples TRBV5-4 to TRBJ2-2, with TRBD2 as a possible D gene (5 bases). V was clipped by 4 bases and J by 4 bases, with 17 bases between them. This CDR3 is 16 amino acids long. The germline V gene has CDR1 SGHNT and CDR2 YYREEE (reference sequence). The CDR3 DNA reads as TGTGCCAGCAGCCCCCGTCGAGGGTTCGGCACCGGGGAGCTGTTTTTT. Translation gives CASSPRRGFGTGELFF.

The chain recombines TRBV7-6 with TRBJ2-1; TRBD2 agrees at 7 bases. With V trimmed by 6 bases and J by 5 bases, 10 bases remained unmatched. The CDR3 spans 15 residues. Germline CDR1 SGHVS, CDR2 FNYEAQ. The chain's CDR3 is CASRLLARQDNEQFF. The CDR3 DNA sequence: TGTGCCAGCAGGTTACTAGCGCGCCAGGACAATGAGCAGTTCTTC.

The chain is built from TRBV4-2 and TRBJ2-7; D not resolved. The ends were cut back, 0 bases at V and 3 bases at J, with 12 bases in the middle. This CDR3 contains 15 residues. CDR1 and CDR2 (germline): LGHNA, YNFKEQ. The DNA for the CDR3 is TGTGCCAGCAGCCAAGAGTTAGGAGCATACTACGAGCAGTACTTC. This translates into CASSQELGAYYEQYF.

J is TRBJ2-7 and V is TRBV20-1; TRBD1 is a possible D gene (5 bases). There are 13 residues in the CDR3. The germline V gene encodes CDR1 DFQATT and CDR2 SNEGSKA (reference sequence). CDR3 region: CAATLTASYEQYF. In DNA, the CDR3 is TGCGCCGCAACACTGACAGCCTCCTACGAGCAGTACTTC.

The CDR3, as DNA: TGTGCCAGCAGCTTAGATTGGGGACAGACCGGGGAGCTGTTTTTT. It yields the protein CASSLDWGQTGELFF. The rearrangement links TRBV7-6 to TRBJ2-2, with 7 bases identical to TRBD1. J was trimmed by 5 bases and V by 1 base; bases with no gene match: 4. Germline values: CDR1 SGHVS, CDR2 FNYEAQ. CDR3 size: 15 residues.